This T cell receptor beta chain appears in the sequencing data of a study of shared clonotypes between healthy human individuals. Naive CD8 cells lacked CD45RO and underwent positive selection for CCR7, leaving out terminally differentiated effector memory CD45RA+ cells. Some clones are missing from TCRdb's copy, which holds only in-frame ones; the method was immunoSEQ multiplex PCR. Found here are hundreds of thousands of clones, over 90% of them singletons; the top ten hold 24%. In regard to this clone: Its antigen is not identified.

Study results and limitations: The genetic and exposure-history diversity represented was limited by few donors. It was the non-shared clonotypes that had lower generation probabilities than clonotypes shared by all four donors.

The CDR3 length is 17 residues. The V end lost 1 base, the J end lost 0 bases, and 14 bases lay between the germline ends. Germline V CDR1 and CDR2: SGHDN, FVKESK. This chain links TRBV14 with TRBJ2-3; D may be TRBD2 (5 bases). The specimen sequenced was naive CD8+ T cells sorted from blood. The receptor's source is a man younger than 40 in good health. The CDR3 spells CASSQAAAVRSTDTQYF. CDR3 bases: TGTGCCAGCAGCCAAGCAGCGGCAGTGCGTAGCACAGATACGCAGTATTTT.